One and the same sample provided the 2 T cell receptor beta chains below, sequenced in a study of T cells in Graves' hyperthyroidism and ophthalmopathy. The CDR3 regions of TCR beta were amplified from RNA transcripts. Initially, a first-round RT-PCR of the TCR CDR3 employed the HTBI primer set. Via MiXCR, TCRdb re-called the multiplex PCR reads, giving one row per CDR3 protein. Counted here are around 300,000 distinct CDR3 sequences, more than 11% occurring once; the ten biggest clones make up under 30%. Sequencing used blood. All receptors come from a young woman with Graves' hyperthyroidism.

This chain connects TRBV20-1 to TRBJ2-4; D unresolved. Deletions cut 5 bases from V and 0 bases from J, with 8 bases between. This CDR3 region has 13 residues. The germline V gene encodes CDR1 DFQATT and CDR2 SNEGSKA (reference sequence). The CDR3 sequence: CSALGPAKNIQYF. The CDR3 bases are TGCAGTGCTCTAGGGCCAGCCAAAAACATTCAGTACTTC.

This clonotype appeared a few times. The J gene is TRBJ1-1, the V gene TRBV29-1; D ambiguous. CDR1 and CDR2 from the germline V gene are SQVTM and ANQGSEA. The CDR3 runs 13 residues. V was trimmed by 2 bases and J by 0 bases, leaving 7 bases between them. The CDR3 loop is CSVENGMNTEAFF. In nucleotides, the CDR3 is TGCAGCGTTGAAAACGGGATGAACACTGAAGCTTTCTTT.